The 30 T cell receptor beta chains given below trace back to one sample, sequenced in a study of blood T cell repertoires in COVID-19. Sequencing used immunoSEQ multiplex PCR; TCRdb keeps in-frame clones, though not all of them. The sample lists over 120,000 clones, around 81% occurring once. Source material: peripheral blood. Source of these receptors: a human donor in a cohort sampled during active COVID-19.

V and J are TRBV21-1 and TRBJ2-7; no check of the table's D call, TRBD1, against the DNA was made. TRBV21-1 is described as a pseudogene. The length of the CDR3 is 17 residues. CDR3 in DNA: TGTGCCAGCAGCATCTACAGACAGGGGGGAAGCTCCTACGAGCAGTACTTC. It is translated as CASSIYRQGGSSYEQYF.

The chain carries TRBV29-1 and TRBJ1-1, with 7 bases identical to TRBD1. This CDR3 region has 14 residues. In germline, CDR1 is SQVTM, CDR2 ANQGSEA. Losses at the gene ends were 6 bases for V and 1 base for J; bases not matched to a gene: 8. The CDR3 loop reads CSVGDSAWNTEAFF. The CDR3 DNA reads as TGCAGCGTAGGGGACAGCGCTTGGAACACTGAAGCTTTCTTT.

The V and J genes are TRBV19 and TRBJ1-1; possible D gene TRBD1, 6 bases. The ends were cut back, 6 bases at V and 3 bases at J, with 14 bases in the middle. The CDR3 contains 14 residues. The germline gives CDR1 LNHDA, CDR2 SQIVND (reference sequence). Here the CDR3 DNA reads TGTGCCAGTAGCCACAACGCAGGGGACACTGAAGCTTTCTTT. The encoded protein is CASSHNAGDTEAFF. Complete variable domain (other parts from reference TRBV19 and TRBJ1-1): DGGITQSPKYLFRKEGQNVTLSCEQNLNHDAMYWYRQDPGQGLRLIYYSQIVNDFQKGDIAEGYSVSREKKESFPLTVTSAQKNPTAFYLCASSHNAGDTEAFFGQGTRLTVV.

V gene TRBV28 combines with J gene TRBJ2-5, with 8 bases matching TRBD2. Trimming removed 1 base from V and 6 bases from J; junction bases left unmatched: 10. From germline, CDR1 is MDHEN and CDR2 SYDVKM. This CDR3 spans 16 amino acids. CDR3 nucleotides: TGTGCCAGCAGTTTATCGGGACTAGGAAATATCAAGACCCAGTACTTC. This encodes CASSLSGLGNIKTQYF.

The chain employs TRBV18 and TRBJ2-7, with TRBD1 identical over 9 bases. The CDR3 is made up of 14 amino acids. Germline-derived CDR1 and CDR2 are KGHSH and LQKENI. Trimming cost V 3 bases and J 5 bases; bases outside gene matches: 5. In DNA, the CDR3 is TGTGCCAGCTCACCCCAGACAGGGGGTAACGAGCAGTACTTC. This encodes CASSPQTGGNEQYF. Filled out from reference TRBV18 and TRBJ2-7, the complete variable domain reads NAGVMQNPRHLVRRRGQEARLRCSPMKGHSHVYWYRQLPEEGLKFMVYLQKENIIDESGMPKERFSAEFPKEGPSILRIQQVVRGDSAAYFCASSPQTGGNEQYFGPGTRLTVT.

As to this clone: The conserved phenylalanine or tryptophan normally closing the CDR3 is absent here, so this likely arose from a read error. Because the CDR3's place on the DNA is in doubt, the DNA is left out and the CDR3 is given as listed by TCRdb. The V gene is TRBV21-1, the J gene TRBJ2-7; the DNA was not used to check the table's D call, TRBD2. TRBV21-1 is a pseudogene segment. The CDR3 adds up to 9 amino acids, both ends counted. The CDR3 region is CASSNGGGR.

This clone has only a few counts. J is TRBJ2-7 and V is TRBV28, with TRBD2 matching 14 bases. Germline V gene sequence: CDR1 MDHEN, CDR2 SYDVKM. The CDR3 has 15 residues. Trimming removed 3 bases from V and 11 bases from J; junction bases left unmatched: 9. CDR3 sequence (DNA): TGTGCCAGCAGTTTGAGACTAGCGGGAGGGCCTGGCAAGTACTTC. Residues: CASSLRLAGGPGKYF.

This clone was picked up one time. The chain joins TRBV7-2 to TRBJ2-3, with 11 bases that match TRBD2. Germline CDR1 is SGHTA and CDR2 is FQGNSA. The CDR3 spans 16 residues. V trimming: 5 bases; J trimming: 8 bases; junction bases outside the gene matches: 12. The CDR3 sequence is CASSQTLAGAGGTQYF. The CDR3 DNA reads as TGTGCCAGCAGCCAGACACTAGCGGGAGCGGGTGGTACGCAGTATTTT.

V gene TRBV18 combines with J gene TRBJ2-5, with 9 bases lining up with TRBD1. Germline CDR1 and CDR2: KGHSH and LQKENI. This CDR3 has 18 residues. V was pared by 2 bases and J by 1 base, with 11 bases of the junction left unmatched. This CDR3 is CASSPSPPTGGTQETQYF. The CDR3, as DNA: TGTGCCAGCTCACCATCCCCGCCGACAGGGGGTACCCAAGAGACCCAGTACTTC.

The V gene is TRBV19, the J gene TRBJ2-7; a weak D match, TRBD1 (6 bases). Germline CDR1 LNHDA, CDR2 SQIVND (reference sequence). This CDR3 has 15 amino acids. V was shortened by 8 bases and J by 0 bases, with 17 bases between the two germline ends. CDR3 protein: CASQGGHASSYEQYF. CDR3 DNA: TGTGCCAGTCAAGGGGGACACGCCAGCTCCTACGAGCAGTACTTC.

The V and J genes are TRBV7-2 and TRBJ2-5; TRBD2 aligns across 8 bases. Germline lookup yields CDR1 SGHTA and CDR2 FQGNSA. The CDR3 contains 14 residues. Trimming at V came to 5 bases and at J to 5 bases, leaving 7 bases not matched to a gene. The CDR3: CASSQGLVGETQYF. Written as DNA, the CDR3 is TGTGCCAGCAGCCAGGGACTAGTCGGGGAGACCCAGTACTTC.

The J gene is TRBJ1-2, the V gene TRBV5-6; 8 bases are a match to TRBD1. V shed 4 bases, J shed 8 bases, and the junction held 10 bases outside the gene matches. Germline CDR1 is SGHDT and CDR2 is YYEEEE. The CDR3 extends over 14 amino acids. In DNA form, the CDR3 reads TGTGCCAGCAGCCCGGACAGGGAAGTAGAGGGCTACACCTTC. This gives the protein CASSPDREVEGYTF.

The chain uses TRBV5-1 and TRBJ1-1, with no clear D. Trimming shortened V by 4 bases and J by 0 bases, and 7 bases separated the two germline ends. Per germline, CDR1 SGHRS and CDR2 YFSETQ. This CDR3 is built from 13 residues. CDR3 amino acids: CASSGTVNTEAFF. The CDR3 bases are TGCGCCAGCAGCGGTACAGTGAACACTGAAGCTTTCTTT.

The chain joins TRBV18 to TRBJ2-7; D might be TRBD2 (5 bases). The germline CDR1 and CDR2 sequences are KGHSH and LQKENI. With 0 bases removed from V and 1 base from J, the gap between germline ends came to 13 bases. The CDR3 is 16 residues long. In DNA form, the CDR3 reads TGTGCCAGCTCACCACCACCGGAGGACCGATCCTACGAGCAGTACTTC. Translation: CASSPPPEDRSYEQYF.

The gene calls are TRBV7-3 and TRBJ2-7; 7 bases are shared with TRBD2. Germline values: CDR1 SGHTA, CDR2 FQGTGA. The CDR3 length is 15 residues. The J segment lost 2 bases and the V segment lost 5 bases, leaving 9 bases of the junction unmatched. The CDR3 reads CASSPTSSGTYEQYF. The CDR3 DNA follows: TGTGCCAGCAGCCCAACCTCTAGCGGAACCTACGAGCAGTACTTC. Supplemented by reference TRBV7-3 and TRBJ2-7, the full variable domain reads GAGVSQTPSNKVTEKGKYVELRCDPISGHTALYWYRQSLGQGPEFLIYFQGTGAADDSGLPNDRFFAVRPEGSVSTLKIQRTERGDSAVYLCASSPTSSGTYEQYFGPGTRLTVT.

This chain links TRBV27 with TRBJ2-7; TRBD1 matches 8 bases. V trimming: 4 bases; J trimming: 4 bases; junction bases outside the gene matches: 3. This CDR3 comprises 13 residues. The V gene's germline CDR1 is MNHEY and CDR2 SMNVEV (reference sequence). Here the CDR3 reads CASSSGGKYEQYF. CDR3 sequence (DNA): TGTGCCAGCAGTTCAGGGGGCAAATACGAGCAGTACTTC.

V usage is TRBV5-4 and J usage is TRBJ1-2; a possible D gene is TRBD1 (5 bases). Germline V CDR1 and CDR2: SGHNT, YYREEE (reference sequence). This CDR3 has 13 residues. With 5 bases removed from V and 4 bases from J, the gap between germline ends came to 12 bases. The CDR3 nucleotides are TGTGCCAGCAGACAGGCGTTTGGCTATGGCTACACCTTC. It is translated as CASRQAFGYGYTF.

This clone is a singleton in its sample. The CDR3 region has the DNA TGTGCCAGCAGCCCGGGACAGGACTATGGCTACACCTTC. This sequence encodes CASSPGQDYGYTF. This sequence joins TRBV14 and TRBJ1-2; 8 bases are a match to TRBD1. V gave up 4 bases and J gave up 3 bases; unmatched junction bases: 1. The V gene's germline CDR1 is SGHDN and CDR2 FVKESK. The CDR3 has 13 residues.

V and J are TRBV5-1 and TRBJ2-5; D is ambiguous. Germline CDR1 and CDR2: SGHRS and YFSETQ. V was pared by 0 bases and J by 0 bases, with 6 bases between. The CDR3 length is 14 residues. The CDR3 DNA follows: TGCGCCAGCAGCTTGGATGGCAACCAAGAGACCCAGTACTTC. Protein product: CASSLDGNQETQYF. The full variable domain, its missing parts supplied by reference TRBV5-1 and TRBJ2-5, is KAGVTQTPRYLIKTRGQQVTLSCSPISGHRSVSWYQQTPGQGLQFLFEYFSETQRNKGNFPGRFSGRQFSNSRSEMNVSTLELGDSALYLCASSLDGNQETQYFGPGTRLLVL.

The DNA of the CDR3 is TGTGCCATCAGCGGGACAGGGGGTACCTACAATGAGCAGTTCTTC. Translation: CAISGTGGTYNEQFF. V usage is TRBV10-3 and J usage is TRBJ2-1; 11 positions agree with TRBD1. With 6 bases clipped from V and 2 bases from J, the junction kept 3 bases outside the gene matches. There are 15 residues in the CDR3. From germline, CDR1 is ENHRY and CDR2 SYGVKD.

The genes are TRBV6-5 and TRBJ2-5; 7 bases fit TRBD1. Germline CDR1 is MNHEY and CDR2 is SVGAGI. The V gene end was trimmed by 0 bases and the J gene end by 6 bases; junction bases not matched to a gene: 4. The CDR3 runs 14 residues. CDR3 region: CASSYSTGQKTQYF. The CDR3 DNA reads TGTGCCAGCAGTTACTCGACGGGACAGAAGACCCAGTACTTC.

V usage is TRBV9 and J usage is TRBJ2-7; maybe TRBD1 (6 bases). Trimming cost V 5 bases and J 4 bases, with 10 bases left between them. This CDR3 has 12 amino acids. Germline CDR1 SGDLS, CDR2 YYNGEE. The CDR3 nucleotides are TGTGCCAGCAGTCTACAGGGTTACGAGCAGTACTTC. Its translation: CASSLQGYEQYF.

The gene calls are TRBV15 and TRBJ2-3, with D tentatively TRBD2 (6 bases). Germline V CDR1 and CDR2: LNHNV, YYDKDF (reference sequence). V lost 1 base and J 4 bases, leaving 21 bases between the germline ends. This CDR3 region has 18 residues. This chain's CDR3 is CATSRGRDWGLVSDTQYF. Written as DNA, the CDR3 is TGTGCCACCAGCAGAGGGCGGGATTGGGGTCTAGTTTCAGATACGCAGTATTTT.

The sample holds many counts of this clone. The rearrangement uses TRBV7-9 and TRBJ1-4; D remains unclear. This CDR3 region has 17 residues. V was shortened by 1 base and J by 8 bases, with 20 bases between the two germline ends. Germline CDR1 is SEHNR and CDR2 is FQNEAQ (reference sequence). The CDR3: CASSLDSAGSTGEKLFF. The CDR3, as DNA: TGTGCCAGCAGCTTAGACTCTGCCGGATCTACCGGGGAAAAACTGTTTTTT.

CDR3 sequence reads: CATSSPRGRLNTEAFF. CDR3 DNA sequence: TGTGCCACCAGCAGCCCGAGAGGGCGGCTGAACACTGAAGCTTTCTTT. The rearrangement uses TRBV15 and TRBJ1-1; no clear D. The germline V gene encodes CDR1 LNHNV and CDR2 YYDKDF (reference sequence). The V gene lost 3 bases and the J gene lost 0 bases, with 14 bases spanning the gap. The CDR3 is 16 residues long.

The chain recombines TRBV7-3 with TRBJ1-5; 7 bases agree with TRBD1. CDR3 length equals 14 residues. Trimming took 5 bases from V and 7 from J; bases not matched to a gene: 8. CDR1 and CDR2 from the germline V gene are SGHTA and FQGTGA. This CDR3 reads CASSIDRESQPQHF. The CDR3 nucleotides read TGTGCCAGCAGCATTGACAGGGAGAGCCAGCCCCAGCATTTT.

V is TRBV7-8 and J is TRBJ2-3; 7 bases agree with TRBD2. This CDR3 has 17 residues. CDR1 is SGHVS, CDR2 FQNEAQ, per germline. V lost 5 bases to trimming and J lost 2 bases; unmatched junction nucleotides: 13. The CDR3 sequence: CASSPRPGGTNTDTQYF. The CDR3 DNA is TGTGCCAGCAGCCCCCGACCCGGGGGGACGAACACAGATACGCAGTATTTT.

The table lists this clone with a count of one. The chain links TRBV11-2 to TRBJ1-1, with D maybe TRBD1 (5 bases). Germline V gene data show CDR1 as SGHAT and CDR2 as FQNNGV. V lost 0 bases to trimming and J lost 6 bases, with 8 bases between them. The CDR3 length is 13 residues. For the CDR3, the DNA is TGTGCCAGCAGCTTAGATTGGGGGGCTGAAGCTTTCTTT. Encoded protein: CASSLDWGAEAFF.

The chain recombines TRBV28 with TRBJ2-1; TRBD2 agrees at 9 bases. CDR1 and CDR2 (germline): MDHEN, SYDVKM. Losses at the gene ends were 3 bases for V and 6 bases for J; bases not matched to a gene: 6. This CDR3 contains 15 residues. The CDR3 DNA follows: TGTGCCAGCAGTTTGGCGGGAGGGCGGGGCAATGAGCAGTTCTTC. Amino acids: CASSLAGGRGNEQFF.

This chain uses TRBV7-3 with TRBJ2-5, with a weak D call TRBD2 (5 bases). Trimming left V 0 bases short and J 5 bases short, with 10 bases between. The CDR3 spans 14 residues. From germline, CDR1 is SGHTA and CDR2 FQGTGA. CDR3 nucleotides: TGTGCCAGCAGCTTAACCCGGGGAACGGAGACCCAGTACTTC. Amino acids: CASSLTRGTETQYF.